The present entry profiles one T cell receptor beta chain with its context. Its specificity is not known. In germline, CDR1 is SGHNT, CDR2 YYREEE (reference sequence). This CDR3 has 14 amino acids. V was clipped by 3 bases and J by 6 bases; unmatched bases: 6. This record comes from a study of cytotoxic CD8 clonotypes in ibrutinib-treated CLL. Study-level information: The patients comprised about a dozen relapsed/refractory and about 15 treatment-naive cases, approximately 18 IGHV unmutated.

Genomic DNA for TCR beta libraries, approximately 2.1 micrograms, came from cryopreserved PBMCs. Study conclusions and caveats: Private clonotypes, not public ones, expanded at ibrutinib response. At ibrutinib response, clonality increased, and at progression it declined back toward baseline.

Profiled with immunoSEQ multiplex PCR; TCRdb holds only in-frame clones, not every one. Of about 140,000 clones listed, approximately 75% are singletons. This receptor was identified in a human donor with chronic lymphocytic leukemia. This sample comprised PBMCs, obtained after 12 months of ibrutinib treatment. The chain links TRBV5-4 to TRBJ1-1, with 9 bases fitting TRBD1. DNA for the CDR3: TGTGCCAGCAGCTCCTTGGACAGGGGTGCTGAAGCTTTCTTT. Translated, it gives CASSSLDRGAEAFF.